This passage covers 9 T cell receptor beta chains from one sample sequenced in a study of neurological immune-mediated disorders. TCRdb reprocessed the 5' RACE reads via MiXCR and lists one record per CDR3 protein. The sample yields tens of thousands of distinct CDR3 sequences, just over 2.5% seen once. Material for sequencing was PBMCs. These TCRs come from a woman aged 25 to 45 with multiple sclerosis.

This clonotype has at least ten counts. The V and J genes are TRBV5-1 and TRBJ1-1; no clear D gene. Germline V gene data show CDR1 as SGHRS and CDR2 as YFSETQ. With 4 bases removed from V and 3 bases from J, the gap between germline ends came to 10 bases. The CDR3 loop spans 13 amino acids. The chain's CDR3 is CASSPDTYTEAFF. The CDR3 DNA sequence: TGCGCCAGCAGCCCTGACACTTACACTGAAGCTTTCTTT.

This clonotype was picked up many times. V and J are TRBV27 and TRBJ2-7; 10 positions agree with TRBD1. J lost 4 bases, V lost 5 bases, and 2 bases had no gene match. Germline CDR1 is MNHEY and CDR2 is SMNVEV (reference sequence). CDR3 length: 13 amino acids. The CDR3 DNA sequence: TGTGCCAGCAGTGGACAGGGGGTTTACGAGCAGTACTTC. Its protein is CASSGQGVYEQYF.

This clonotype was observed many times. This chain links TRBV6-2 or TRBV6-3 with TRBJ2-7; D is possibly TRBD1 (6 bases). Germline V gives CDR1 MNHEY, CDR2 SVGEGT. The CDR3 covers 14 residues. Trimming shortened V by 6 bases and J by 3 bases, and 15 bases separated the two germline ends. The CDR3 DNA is TGTGCCAGCAGAACACAGGGTTCCTTCTACGAGCAGTACTTC. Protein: CASRTQGSFYEQYF.

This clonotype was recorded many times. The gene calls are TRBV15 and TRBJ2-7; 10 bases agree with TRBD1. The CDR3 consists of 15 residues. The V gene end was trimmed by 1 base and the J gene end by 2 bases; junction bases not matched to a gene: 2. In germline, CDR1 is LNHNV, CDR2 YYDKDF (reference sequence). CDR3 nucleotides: TGTGCCACCAGCAGAGGAGGACAGGGGGCCTACGAGCAGTACTTC. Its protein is CATSRGGQGAYEQYF. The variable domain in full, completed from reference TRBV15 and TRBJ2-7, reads DAMVIQNPRYQVTQFGKPVTLSCSQTLNHNVMYWYQQKSSQAPKLLFHYYDKDFNNEADTPDNFQSRRPNTSFCFLDIRSPGLGDTAMYLCATSRGGQGAYEQYFGPGTRLTVT.

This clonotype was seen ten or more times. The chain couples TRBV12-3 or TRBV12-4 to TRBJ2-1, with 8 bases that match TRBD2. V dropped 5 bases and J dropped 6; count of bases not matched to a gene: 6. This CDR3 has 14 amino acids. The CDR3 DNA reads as TGTGCCAGCAGTCCGGGACTAGTACTCAATGAGCAGTTCTTC. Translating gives CASSPGLVLNEQFF.

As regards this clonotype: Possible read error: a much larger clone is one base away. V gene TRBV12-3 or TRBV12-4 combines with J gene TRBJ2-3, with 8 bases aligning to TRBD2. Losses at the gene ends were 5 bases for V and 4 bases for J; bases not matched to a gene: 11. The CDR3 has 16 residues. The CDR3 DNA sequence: TGTGCCAGCAGTCCTCTCCACGGGGGGGACGCAGATACGCAGTATTTT. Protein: CASSPLHGGDADTQYF.

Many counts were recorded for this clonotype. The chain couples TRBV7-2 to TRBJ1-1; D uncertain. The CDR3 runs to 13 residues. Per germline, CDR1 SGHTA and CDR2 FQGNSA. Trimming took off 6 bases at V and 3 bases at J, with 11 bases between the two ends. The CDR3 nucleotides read TGTGCCAGCAGTCTCTCTGGGGACACTGAAGCTTTCTTT. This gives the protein CASSLSGDTEAFF.

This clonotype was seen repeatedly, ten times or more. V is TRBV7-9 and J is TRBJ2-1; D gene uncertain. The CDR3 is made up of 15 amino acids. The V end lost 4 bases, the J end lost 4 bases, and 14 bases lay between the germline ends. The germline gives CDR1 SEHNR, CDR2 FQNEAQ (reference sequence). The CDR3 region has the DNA TGTGCCAGCAGCTCTCACACAACCCCGTACAATGAGCAGTTCTTC. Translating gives CASSSHTTPYNEQFF.

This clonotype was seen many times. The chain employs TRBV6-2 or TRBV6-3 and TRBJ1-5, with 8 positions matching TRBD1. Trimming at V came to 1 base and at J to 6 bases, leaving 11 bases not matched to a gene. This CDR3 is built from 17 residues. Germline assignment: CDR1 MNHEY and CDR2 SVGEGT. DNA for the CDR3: TGTGCCAGCAGTTACTTCCCCTCGACAGGGGTTGGTCAGCCCCAGCATTTT. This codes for CASSYFPSTGVGQPQHF.